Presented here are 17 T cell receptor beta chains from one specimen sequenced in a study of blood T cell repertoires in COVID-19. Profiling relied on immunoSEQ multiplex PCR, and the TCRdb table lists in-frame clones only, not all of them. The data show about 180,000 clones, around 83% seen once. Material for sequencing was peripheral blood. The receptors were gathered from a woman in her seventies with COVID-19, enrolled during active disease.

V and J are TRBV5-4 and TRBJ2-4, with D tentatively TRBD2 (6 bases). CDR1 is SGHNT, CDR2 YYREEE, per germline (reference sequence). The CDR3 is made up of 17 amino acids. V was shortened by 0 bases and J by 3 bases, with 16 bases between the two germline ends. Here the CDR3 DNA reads TGTGCCAGCAGCTTGGTTGCAGGGACTTATGACAAAAACATTCAGTACTTC. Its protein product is CASSLVAGTYDKNIQYF.

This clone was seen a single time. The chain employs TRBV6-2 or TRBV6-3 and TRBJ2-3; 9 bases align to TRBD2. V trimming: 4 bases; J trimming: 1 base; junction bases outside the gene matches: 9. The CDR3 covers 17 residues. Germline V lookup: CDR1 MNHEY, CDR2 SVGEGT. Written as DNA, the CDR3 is TGTGCCAGCAGTTTCCAATGGGTAGCGGGAGGCACAGATACGCAGTATTTT. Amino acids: CASSFQWVAGGTDTQYF.

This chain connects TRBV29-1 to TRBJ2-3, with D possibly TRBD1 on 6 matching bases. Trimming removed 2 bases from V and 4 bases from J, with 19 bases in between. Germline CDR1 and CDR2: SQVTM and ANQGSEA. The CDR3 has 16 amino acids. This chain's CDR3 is CSVEQGSGFQADTQYF. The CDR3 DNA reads TGCAGCGTTGAACAGGGGTCTGGGTTTCAGGCAGATACGCAGTATTTT.

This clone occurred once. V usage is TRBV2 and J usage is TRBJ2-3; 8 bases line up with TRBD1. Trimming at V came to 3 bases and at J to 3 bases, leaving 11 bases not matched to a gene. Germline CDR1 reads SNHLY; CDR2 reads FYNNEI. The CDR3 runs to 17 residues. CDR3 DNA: TGTGCCAGCAGTGACGCCCCAGGGGGCGAGTCGACAGATACGCAGTATTTT. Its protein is CASSDAPGGESTDTQYF.

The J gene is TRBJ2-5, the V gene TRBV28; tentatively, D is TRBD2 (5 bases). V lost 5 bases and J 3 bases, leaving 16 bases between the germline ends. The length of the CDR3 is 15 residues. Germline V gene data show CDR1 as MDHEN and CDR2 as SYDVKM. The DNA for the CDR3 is TGTGCCAGCAGTCTCCCCGGACCGGGAAAAGAGACCCAGTACTTC. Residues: CASSLPGPGKETQYF.

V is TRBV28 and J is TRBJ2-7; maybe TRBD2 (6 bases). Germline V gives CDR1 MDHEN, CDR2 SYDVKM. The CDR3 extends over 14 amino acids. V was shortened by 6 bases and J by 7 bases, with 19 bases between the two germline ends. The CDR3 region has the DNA TGTGCCAGCAGGGCGGGGCCCCAAGTGGGGGAGCAGTACTTC. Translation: CASRAGPQVGEQYF.

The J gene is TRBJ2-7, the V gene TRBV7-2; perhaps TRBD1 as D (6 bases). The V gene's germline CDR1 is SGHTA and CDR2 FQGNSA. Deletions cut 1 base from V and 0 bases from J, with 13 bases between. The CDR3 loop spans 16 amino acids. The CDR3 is CASSLGSVRGSYEQYF. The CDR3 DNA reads TGTGCCAGCAGCTTAGGCAGTGTCAGGGGCTCCTACGAGCAGTACTTC.

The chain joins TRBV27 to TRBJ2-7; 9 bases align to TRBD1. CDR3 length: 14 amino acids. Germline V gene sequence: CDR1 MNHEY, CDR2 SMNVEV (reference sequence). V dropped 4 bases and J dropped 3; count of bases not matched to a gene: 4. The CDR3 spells CASSYKGQGYEQYF. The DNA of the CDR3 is TGTGCCAGCAGTTATAAGGGACAGGGCTACGAGCAGTACTTC.

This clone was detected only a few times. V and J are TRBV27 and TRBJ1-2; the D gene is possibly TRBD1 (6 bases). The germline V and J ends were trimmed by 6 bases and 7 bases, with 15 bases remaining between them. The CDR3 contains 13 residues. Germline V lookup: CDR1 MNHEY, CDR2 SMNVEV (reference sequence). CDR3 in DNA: TGTGCCAGCAGAATACAGGGAATCGGTGGCTACACCTTC. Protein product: CASRIQGIGGYTF.

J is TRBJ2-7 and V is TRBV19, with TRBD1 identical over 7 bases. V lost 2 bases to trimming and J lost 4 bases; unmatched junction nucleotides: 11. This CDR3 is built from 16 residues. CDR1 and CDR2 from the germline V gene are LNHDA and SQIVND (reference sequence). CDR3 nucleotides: TGTGCCAGTAGTATACGGGACAGCCTATCCGGGTACGAGCAGTACTTC. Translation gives CASSIRDSLSGYEQYF.

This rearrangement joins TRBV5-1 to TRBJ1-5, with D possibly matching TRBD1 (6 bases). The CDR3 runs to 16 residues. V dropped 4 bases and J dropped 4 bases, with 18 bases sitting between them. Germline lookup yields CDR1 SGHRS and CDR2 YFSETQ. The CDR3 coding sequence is TGCGCCAGCAGCCCTGGGACACGAGGAGCAAATCAGCCCCAGCATTTT. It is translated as CASSPGTRGANQPQHF.

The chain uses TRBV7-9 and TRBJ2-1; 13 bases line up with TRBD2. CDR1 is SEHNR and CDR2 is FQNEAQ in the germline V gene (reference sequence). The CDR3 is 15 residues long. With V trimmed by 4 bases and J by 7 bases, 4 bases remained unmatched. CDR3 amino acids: CASSSGTSGTNEQFF. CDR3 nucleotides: TGTGCCAGCAGCTCCGGGACTAGCGGGACGAATGAGCAGTTCTTC.

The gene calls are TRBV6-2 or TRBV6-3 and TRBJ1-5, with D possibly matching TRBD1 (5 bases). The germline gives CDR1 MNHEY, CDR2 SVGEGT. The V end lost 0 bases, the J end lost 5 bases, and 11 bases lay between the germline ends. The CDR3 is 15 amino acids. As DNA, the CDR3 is TGTGCCAGCAGTTACTCCGCAGGGATCTATCAGCCCCAGCATTTT. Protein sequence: CASSYSAGIYQPQHF.

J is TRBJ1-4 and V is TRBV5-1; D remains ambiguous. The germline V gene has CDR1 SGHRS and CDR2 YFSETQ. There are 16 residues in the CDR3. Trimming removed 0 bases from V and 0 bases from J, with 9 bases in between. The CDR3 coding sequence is TGCGCCAGCAGCTTGGCCTCGTTTACAACTAATGAAAAACTGTTTTTT. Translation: CASSLASFTTNEKLFF.

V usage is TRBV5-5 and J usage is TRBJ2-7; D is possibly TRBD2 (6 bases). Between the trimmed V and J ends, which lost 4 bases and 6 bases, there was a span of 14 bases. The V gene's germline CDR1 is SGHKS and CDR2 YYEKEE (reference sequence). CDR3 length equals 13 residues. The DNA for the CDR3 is TGTGCCAGCAGCCGCCCTGGGAGGCTCGAGCAGTACTTC. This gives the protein CASSRPGRLEQYF.

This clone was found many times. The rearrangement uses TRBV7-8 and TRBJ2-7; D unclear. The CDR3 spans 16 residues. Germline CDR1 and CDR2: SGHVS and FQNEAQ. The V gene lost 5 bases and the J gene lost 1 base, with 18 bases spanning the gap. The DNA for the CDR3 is TGTGCCAGCAGCACTCTACTTCCGATTTATTCCTACGAGCAGTACTTC. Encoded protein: CASSTLLPIYSYEQYF.

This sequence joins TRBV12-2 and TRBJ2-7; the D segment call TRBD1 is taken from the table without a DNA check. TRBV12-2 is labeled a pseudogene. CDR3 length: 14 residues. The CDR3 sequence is CASRTRRTDYEQYF. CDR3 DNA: TGTGCAAGTCGTACCCGACGAACAGACTACGAGCAGTACTTC.